Detailed here is one TCR beta chain. Recruits, aged roughly 18 to 89 years, lived in roughly 22 US areas. Recovered status in Cohort 3 required two negative PCRs, clearance, or symptom resolution. V lost 3 bases to trimming and J lost 2 bases; unmatched junction nucleotides: 2. The CDR3 has 15 amino acids. Germline lookup yields CDR1 SNHLY and CDR2 FYNNEI. This sample was included in a study of blood T cell repertoires in COVID-19. Data came from immunoSEQ multiplex PCR; TCRdb stores just in-frame clones and leaves some out. The repertoire has 200,000 to 300,000 clones, 65% to 90% of them found once; the top ten carry approximately 1.6%.

The source material was PBMCs or T cells enriched from blood (not recorded which). The source is a man aged 35-49 years who had recovered from COVID-19. The V gene is TRBV2, the J gene TRBJ2-5; the match to TRBD2 covers 11 bases. CDR3 bases: TGTGCCAGCAGTGAGGGGACTAGCGGACAAGAGACCCAGTACTTC. Its protein is CASSEGTSGQETQYF.